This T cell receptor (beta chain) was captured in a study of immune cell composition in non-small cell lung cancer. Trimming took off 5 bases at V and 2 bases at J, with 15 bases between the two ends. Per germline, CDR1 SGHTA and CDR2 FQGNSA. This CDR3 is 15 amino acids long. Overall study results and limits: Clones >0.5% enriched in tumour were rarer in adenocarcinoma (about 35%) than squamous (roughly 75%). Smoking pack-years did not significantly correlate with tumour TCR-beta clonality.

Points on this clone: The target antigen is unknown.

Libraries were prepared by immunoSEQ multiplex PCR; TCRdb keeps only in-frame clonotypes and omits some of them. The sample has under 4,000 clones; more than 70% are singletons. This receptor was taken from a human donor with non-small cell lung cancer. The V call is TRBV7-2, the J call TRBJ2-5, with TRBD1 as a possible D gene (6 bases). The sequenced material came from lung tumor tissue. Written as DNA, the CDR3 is TGTGCCAGCAGCCTCACAGGGTCTCTACAAGAGACCCAGTACTTC. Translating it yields CASSLTGSLQETQYF.